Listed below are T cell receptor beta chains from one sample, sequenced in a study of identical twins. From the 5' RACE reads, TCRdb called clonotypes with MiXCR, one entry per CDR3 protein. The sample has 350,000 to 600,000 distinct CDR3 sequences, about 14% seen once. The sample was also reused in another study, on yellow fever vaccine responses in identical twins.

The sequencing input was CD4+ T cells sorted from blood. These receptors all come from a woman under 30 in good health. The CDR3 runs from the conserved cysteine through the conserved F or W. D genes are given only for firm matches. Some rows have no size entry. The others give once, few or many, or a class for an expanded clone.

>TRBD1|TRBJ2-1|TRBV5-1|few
CASSSRTGGWGNEQFF
TGCGCCAGCAGCTCCAGGACAGGGGGCTGGGGCAATGAGCAGTTCTTC
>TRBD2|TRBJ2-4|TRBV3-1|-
CASSQDLLAGALTAKNIQYF
TGTGCCAGCAGCCAAGATCTTCTAGCGGGAGCTTTGACGGCCAAAAACATTCAGTACTTC
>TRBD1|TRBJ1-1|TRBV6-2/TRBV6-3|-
CASSHLGGTGGEAFF
TGTGCCAGCAGCCACCTAGGGGGGACAGGGGGCGAAGCTTTCTTT
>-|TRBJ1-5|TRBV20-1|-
CSARATGGNQPQHF
TGCAGTGCTAGAGCAACGGGGGGCAATCAGCCCCAGCATTTT
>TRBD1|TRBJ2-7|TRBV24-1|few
CATSDFGTGAHEQYF
TGTGCCACCAGTGATTTCGGGACAGGTGCCCACGAGCAGTACTTC
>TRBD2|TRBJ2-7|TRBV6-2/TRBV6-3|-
CATTSGGTYEQYF
TGTGCCACCACTAGCGGGGGGACCTACGAGCAGTACTTC
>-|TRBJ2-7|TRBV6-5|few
CASSYSWSYEQYF
TGTGCCAGCAGTTACTCGTGGTCCTACGAGCAGTACTTC
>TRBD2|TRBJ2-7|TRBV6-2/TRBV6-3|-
CASSLEWGGTSGYEQYF
TGTGCCAGCAGTTTGGAATGGGGCGGCACTAGCGGCTACGAGCAGTACTTC
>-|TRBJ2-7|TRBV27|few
CASSPSGLPPEQYF
TGTGCCAGCAGTCCATCCGGGCTTCCCCCCGAGCAGTACTTC
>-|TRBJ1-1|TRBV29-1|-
CSVANRVETEAFF
TGCAGCGTTGCAAACAGGGTGGAGACTGAAGCTTTCTTT
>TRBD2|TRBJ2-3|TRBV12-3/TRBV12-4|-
CASSLERGSSTTTDTQYF
TGTGCCAGCAGTTTGGAGCGGGGGAGCTCCACGACCACAGATACGCAGTATTTT
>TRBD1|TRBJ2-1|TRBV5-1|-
CASTSSIGTGDNEQFF
TGCGCCAGCACCTCATCCATCGGGACAGGTGACAATGAGCAGTTCTTC
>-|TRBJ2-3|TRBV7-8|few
CASSSAGARTDTQYF
TGTGCCAGCAGCTCCGCGGGCGCGAGGACAGATACGCAGTATTTT
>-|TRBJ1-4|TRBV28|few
CASSFRGGRAEKLFF
TGTGCCAGCAGTTTCCGGGGGGGGCGCGCTGAAAAACTGTTTTTT
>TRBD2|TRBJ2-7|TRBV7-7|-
CASSFRGGDYEQYF
TGTGCTAGCAGCTTCCGGGGGGGGGATTACGAGCAGTACTTC
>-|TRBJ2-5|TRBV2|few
CASSPTGLLVTQYF
TGTGCCAGCAGTCCAACGGGACTCCTTGTGACCCAGTACTTC
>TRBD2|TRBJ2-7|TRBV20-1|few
CSAISGYTYEQYF
TGCAGTGCAATTAGCGGGTACACCTACGAGCAGTACTTC
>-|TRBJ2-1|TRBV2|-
CASSEEVGNEQFF
TGTGCCAGCAGTGAGGAAGTAGGCAATGAGCAGTTCTTC
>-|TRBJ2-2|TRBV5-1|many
CASQGSDYTGELFF
TGCGCCAGCCAGGGGTCCGATTACACCGGGGAGCTGTTTTTT
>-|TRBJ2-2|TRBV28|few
CASSSGWSGTGELFF
TGTGCCAGCAGCTCAGGGTGGAGTGGCACCGGGGAGCTGTTTTTT
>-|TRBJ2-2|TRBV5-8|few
CASSLEIFDSVGELFF
TGTGCCAGCAGCTTGGAAATTTTTGATTCGGTCGGGGAGCTGTTTTTT
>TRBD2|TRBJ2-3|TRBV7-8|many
CASSLDGGRADTQYF
TGTGCCAGCAGCTTAGATGGCGGGAGAGCAGATACGCAGTATTTT
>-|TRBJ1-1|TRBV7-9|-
CASSWGRELSGTEAFF
TGTGCCAGCAGCTGGGGCAGGGAGTTGAGTGGCACTGAAGCTTTCTTT
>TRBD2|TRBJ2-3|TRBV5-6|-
CASSLVLAGDTDTQYF
TGTGCCAGCAGCTTGGTACTAGCGGGGGACACAGATACGCAGTATTTT
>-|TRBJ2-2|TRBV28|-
CASQTPGTGELFF
TGTGCCAGCCAGACGCCGGGGACCGGGGAGCTGTTTTTT
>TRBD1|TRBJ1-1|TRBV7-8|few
CASSLGQGPMNTEAFF
TGTGCCAGCAGCTTAGGACAGGGGCCCATGAACACTGAAGCTTTCTTT
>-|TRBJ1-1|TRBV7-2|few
CASSLPPGGRNTEAFF
TGTGCCAGCAGCTTACCCCCGGGGGGAAGGAACACTGAAGCTTTCTTT
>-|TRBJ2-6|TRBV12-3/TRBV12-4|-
CASHRNSGANVLTF
TGTGCCAGTCACAGGAACTCTGGGGCCAACGTCCTGACTTTC
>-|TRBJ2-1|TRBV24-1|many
CATSDPQYEQFF
TGTGCCACCAGTGACCCCCAGTATGAGCAGTTCTTC
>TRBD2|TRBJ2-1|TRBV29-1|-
CSVTSGGNNEQFF
TGCAGCGTTACTAGCGGGGGAAACAATGAGCAGTTCTTC
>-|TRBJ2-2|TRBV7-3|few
CASSTTGRTGELFF
TGTGCCAGCAGCACGACAGGTCGCACCGGGGAGCTGTTTTTT
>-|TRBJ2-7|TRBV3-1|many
CASSQGPRSYEQYF
TGTGCCAGCAGCCAAGGCCCGCGTTCATACGAGCAGTACTTC
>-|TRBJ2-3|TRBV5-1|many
CASSLGQASTDTQYF
TGCGCCAGCAGCTTGGGGCAGGCTAGCACAGATACGCAGTATTTT
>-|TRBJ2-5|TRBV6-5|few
CASSYTPAGGAGTQYF
TGTGCCAGCAGTTACACCCCCGCGGGCGGCGCGGGGACCCAGTACTTC
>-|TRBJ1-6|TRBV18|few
CASSPPGGGSNSPLHF
TGTGCCAGCTCACCACCGGGTGGGGGAAGTAATTCACCCCTCCACTTT
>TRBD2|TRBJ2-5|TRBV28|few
CASALGGVQGTQYF
TGTGCCAGCGCCCTCGGGGGGGTTCAAGGGACCCAGTACTTC
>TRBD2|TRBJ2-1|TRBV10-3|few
CAISDPSGRGGNEQFF
TGTGCCATCAGTGATCCTAGCGGGAGAGGTGGAAATGAGCAGTTCTTC
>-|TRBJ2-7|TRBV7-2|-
CASSTSASSYEQYF
TGTGCCAGCAGCACCTCGGCATCCTCCTACGAGCAGTACTTC
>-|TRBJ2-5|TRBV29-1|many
CSDKGLNNPVGTQYF
TGCAGCGATAAGGGACTCAACAACCCCGTGGGGACCCAGTACTTC
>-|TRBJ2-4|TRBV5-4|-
CASSPDRFEAKNIQYF
TGTGCCAGCAGCCCGGACCGCTTCGAAGCCAAAAACATTCAGTACTTC
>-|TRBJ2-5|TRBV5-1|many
CASSSSQKTQYF
TGCGCCAGCAGCTCCTCGCAGAAGACCCAGTACTTC
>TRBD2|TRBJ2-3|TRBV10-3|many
CAIRGTSGDTDTQYF
TGTGCCATCAGGGGGACTAGCGGGGACACAGATACGCAGTATTTT
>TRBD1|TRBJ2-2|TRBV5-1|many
CASSLQGYTGELFF
TGCGCCAGCAGCCTACAGGGGTACACCGGGGAGCTGTTTTTT
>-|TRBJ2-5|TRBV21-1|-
CASSKSSQETQYF
TGTGCCAGCAGCAAAAGCAGCCAAGAGACCCAGTACTTC
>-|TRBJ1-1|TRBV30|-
CAWSRSSAFF
TGTGCCTGGAGTAGGTCGTCAGCTTTCTTT
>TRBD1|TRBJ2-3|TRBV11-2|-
CASSYDRGHQYF
TGTGCCAGCAGCTACGACAGGGGGCATCAGTATTTT
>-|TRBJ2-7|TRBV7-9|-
CAPQSLGPSYEQYF
TGTGCCCCCCAGTCTTTGGGGCCCTCCTACGAGCAGTACTTC
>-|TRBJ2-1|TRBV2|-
CASSDRFGMGDGSYNEQFF
TGTGCCAGCAGTGATAGATTTGGCATGGGGGACGGGTCCTACAATGAGCAGTTCTTC
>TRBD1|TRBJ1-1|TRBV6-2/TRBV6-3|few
CASSYKQGARAKTEAFF
TGTGCCAGCAGTTATAAGCAGGGGGCGAGGGCAAAGACTGAAGCTTTCTTT
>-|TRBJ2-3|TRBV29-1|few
CSVKLKGSTDTQYF
TGCAGCGTCAAATTGAAGGGTAGCACAGATACGCAGTATTTT